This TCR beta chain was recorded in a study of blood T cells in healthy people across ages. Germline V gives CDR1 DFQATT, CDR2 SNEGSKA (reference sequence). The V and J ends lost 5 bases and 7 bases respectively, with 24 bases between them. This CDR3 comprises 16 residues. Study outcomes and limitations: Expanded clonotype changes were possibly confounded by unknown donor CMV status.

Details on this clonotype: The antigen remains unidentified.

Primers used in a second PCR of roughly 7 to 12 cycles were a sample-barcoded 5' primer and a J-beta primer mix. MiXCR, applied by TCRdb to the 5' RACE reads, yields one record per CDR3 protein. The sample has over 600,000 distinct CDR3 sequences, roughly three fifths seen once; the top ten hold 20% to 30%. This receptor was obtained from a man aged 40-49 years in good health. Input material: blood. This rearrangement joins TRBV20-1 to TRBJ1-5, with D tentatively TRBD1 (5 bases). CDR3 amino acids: CSAHEQRGPERQPQHF. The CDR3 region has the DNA TGCAGTGCTCACGAGCAAAGGGGCCCGGAGCGACAGCCCCAGCATTTT.